This is a list of T cell receptor beta chains from one sample in a study of cytotoxic CD8 clonotypes in ibrutinib-treated CLL. Profiling relied on immunoSEQ multiplex PCR, and the TCRdb table lists in-frame clones only, not all of them. The top ten hold 6.7% of the sample, which has 300,000 to 350,000 clones, about 80% seen once. The sequencing here drew on PBMCs, taken before ibrutinib treatment. The receptors come from a human donor with chronic lymphocytic leukemia. Each CDR3 is given with its conserved first and last residue. Each record gives: V gene, J gene, clone size, D gene, CDR3 DNA, CDR3 protein. A D gene is named only where the DNA matches it firmly. A clone size is listed for some rows: how often the clone was seen (once, few, many), or a class if it is expanded.

v_gene: TRBV18
j_gene: TRBJ2-5
abundance: -
d_gene: TRBD1
CDR3nt: TGTGCCAGCTCGTCGACAGGGTTAGAGACCCAGTACTTC
CDR3aa: CASSSTGLETQYF

v_gene: TRBV11-2
j_gene: TRBJ1-4
abundance: -
d_gene: -
CDR3nt: TGTGCCAGCAGCTTAAGGGGGACCGCGGCTAATGAAAAACTGTTTTTT
CDR3aa: CASSLRGTAANEKLFF

v_gene: TRBV15
j_gene: TRBJ2-1
abundance: -
d_gene: TRBD2
CDR3nt: TGTGCCATTGGACTAGCTCCGAGCTCCTACAATGAGCAGTTCTTC
CDR3aa: CAIGLAPSSYNEQFF

v_gene: TRBV12-5
j_gene: TRBJ1-2
abundance: -
d_gene: -
CDR3nt: TGTGCTAGTGGTTTGTCGGGGTCCTATGGCTACACCTTC
CDR3aa: CASGLSGSYGYTF

v_gene: TRBV6-5
j_gene: TRBJ2-3
abundance: -
d_gene: TRBD2
CDR3nt: TGTGCCAGCAGTTACTCTGCGGGAGAGGAGGGAGATACGCAGTATTTT
CDR3aa: CASSYSAGEEGDTQYF

v_gene: TRBV25-1
j_gene: TRBJ1-2
abundance: -
d_gene: -
CDR3nt: TGTGCCAGCAGTGACTCCTCCGGACGGGGCTACACCTTC
CDR3aa: CASSDSSGRGYTF

v_gene: TRBV15
j_gene: TRBJ1-5
abundance: few
d_gene: -
CDR3nt: TGTGCCACCAGCAAAGATCGTACCCAGCATTTT
CDR3aa: CATSKDRTQHF

v_gene: TRBV19
j_gene: TRBJ1-2
abundance: -
d_gene: -
CDR3nt: TGTGCCAGTAGTGCCCGGCGACATGGCTACACCTTC
CDR3aa: CASSARRHGYTF

v_gene: TRBV9
j_gene: TRBJ2-7
abundance: -
d_gene: -
CDR3nt: TGTGCCAGCAGCGTTGGGACTGCGACCTACGAGCAGTACTTC
CDR3aa: CASSVGTATYEQYF

v_gene: TRBV4-3
j_gene: TRBJ2-7
abundance: -
d_gene: -
CDR3nt: TGCGCCAGCAGCCAAGAAAGAGCGGATACCTACGAGCAGTACTTC
CDR3aa: CASSQERADTYEQYF

v_gene: TRBV9
j_gene: TRBJ1-4
abundance: once
d_gene: -
CDR3nt: TGTGCCAGCAGCGCGGGCCCTACTCAAGAAAAACTGTTTTTT
CDR3aa: CASSAGPTQEKLFF

v_gene: TRBV18
j_gene: TRBJ1-1
abundance: -
d_gene: -
CDR3nt: TGTGCCAGCTCATCGGGACGGTCGAACACTGAAGCTTTCTTT
CDR3aa: CASSSGRSNTEAFF

v_gene: TRBV9
j_gene: TRBJ2-7
abundance: -
d_gene: -
CDR3nt: TGTGCCAGCAGCGTAGGCCCCTCCTACGAGCAGTACTTC
CDR3aa: CASSVGPSYEQYF

v_gene: TRBV10-1
j_gene: TRBJ1-2
abundance: few
d_gene: -
CDR3nt: TGCGCCAGCAGCGCCTACACCTATGGCGGCTACACCTTC
CDR3aa: CASSAYTYGGYTF

v_gene: TRBV6-5
j_gene: TRBJ2-7
abundance: -
d_gene: TRBD2
CDR3nt: TGTGCCAGCACCCGAGGAGCGGGAGAATACGAGCAGTACTTC
CDR3aa: CASTRGAGEYEQYF

v_gene: TRBV28
j_gene: TRBJ1-2
abundance: -
d_gene: TRBD1
CDR3nt: TGTGCCATCGCCAGGGGGCAGGTTAACTATGGCTACACCTTC
CDR3aa: CAIARGQVNYGYTF

v_gene: TRBV5-6
j_gene: TRBJ1-2
abundance: few
d_gene: -
CDR3nt: TGTGCCAGCAGCTTGGCCTGGGCAGGGAAAAGTTCCACCTTC
CDR3aa: CASSLAWAGKSSTF

v_gene: TRBV11-3
j_gene: TRBJ2-1
abundance: few
d_gene: -
CDR3nt: TGTGCCAGCAGCTTGAGGGACGAATACAATGAGCAGTTCTTC
CDR3aa: CASSLRDEYNEQFF

v_gene: TRBV7-9
j_gene: TRBJ2-7
abundance: -
d_gene: -
CDR3nt: TGTGCCAGCAGCTTCGTCTCTCTCTACGAGCAGTACTTC
CDR3aa: CASSFVSLYEQYF

v_gene: TRBV28
j_gene: TRBJ2-7
abundance: few
d_gene: TRBD2
CDR3nt: TGTGCCAGCGTACTCGGTAGTAGCGGGAGCCCCTACGAGCAGTACTTC
CDR3aa: CASVLGSSGSPYEQYF

v_gene: TRBV29-1
j_gene: TRBJ1-4
abundance: -
d_gene: TRBD1
CDR3nt: TGCAGCGTTGAAGATCTTCGCGACAGGGCGAATGAAAAACTGTTTTTT
CDR3aa: CSVEDLRDRANEKLFF

v_gene: TRBV5-4
j_gene: TRBJ2-5
abundance: -
d_gene: -
CDR3nt: TGTGCCAGCAGCTTGGAAGGGGTAGAGACCCAGTACTTC
CDR3aa: CASSLEGVETQYF

v_gene: TRBV29-1
j_gene: TRBJ2-7
abundance: -
d_gene: TRBD1
CDR3nt: TGCAGCGCCGTTGTAGGGGGCAAGTACGAGCAGTACTTC
CDR3aa: CSAVVGGKYEQYF

v_gene: TRBV5-1
j_gene: TRBJ2-5
abundance: -
d_gene: TRBD2
CDR3nt: TGCGCCAGCAGCCCCGGACTAGCCCTCCAAGAGACCCAGTACTTC
CDR3aa: CASSPGLALQETQYF

v_gene: TRBV7-2
j_gene: TRBJ2-6
abundance: -
d_gene: -
CDR3nt: TGTGCCAGCCTACGACAGACTGGGGCCAACGTCCTGACTTTC
CDR3aa: CASLRQTGANVLTF

v_gene: TRBV2
j_gene: TRBJ1-5
abundance: -
d_gene: -
CDR3nt: TGTGCCAGCAGTGAAGGCGGGATTGCTCAGCCCCAGCATTTT
CDR3aa: CASSEGGIAQPQHF

v_gene: TRBV25-1
j_gene: TRBJ2-1
abundance: once
d_gene: TRBD2
CDR3nt: TGTGCCAGCAGTGAATACGGGGGGTTAGACTACAATGAGCAGTTCTTC
CDR3aa: CASSEYGGLDYNEQFF

v_gene: TRBV5-1
j_gene: TRBJ2-7
abundance: -
d_gene: -
CDR3nt: TGCGCCAGCAGCTGGCAGGGCGGCAGAAACTACGAGCAGTACTTC
CDR3aa: CASSWQGGRNYEQYF

v_gene: TRBV4-2
j_gene: TRBJ2-3
abundance: -
d_gene: TRBD2
CDR3nt: TGTGCCAGCAGCCAAGATCGGGCTAGCGGGAGGACCACAGATACGCAGTATTTT
CDR3aa: CASSQDRASGRTTDTQYF

v_gene: TRBV25-1
j_gene: TRBJ2-3
abundance: -
d_gene: TRBD1
CDR3nt: TGTGCCAGCAGTGAATGGCAGGGGGTTGAAGATACGCAGTATTTT
CDR3aa: CASSEWQGVEDTQYF

v_gene: TRBV7-6
j_gene: TRBJ1-4
abundance: -
d_gene: -
CDR3nt: TGTGCCAGCACCGGCCTGGGGGGCTCAACTAATGAAAAACTGTTTTTT
CDR3aa: CASTGLGGSTNEKLFF

v_gene: TRBV6-6
j_gene: TRBJ1-1
abundance: -
d_gene: -
CDR3nt: TGTGCCAGCAAGAGCTTAGGGACTGAAGCTTTCTTT
CDR3aa: CASKSLGTEAFF

v_gene: TRBV25-1
j_gene: TRBJ1-2
abundance: few
d_gene: -
CDR3nt: TGTGCCAGCAGTAAGGGAAACTATGGCTACACCTTC
CDR3aa: CASSKGNYGYTF

v_gene: TRBV15
j_gene: TRBJ1-1
abundance: -
d_gene: -
CDR3nt: TGTGCCACCAGCAGAGATCGGCTCACTGAAGCTTTCTTT
CDR3aa: CATSRDRLTEAFF

v_gene: TRBV20-1
j_gene: TRBJ2-3
abundance: few
d_gene: -
CDR3nt: TGCAGTGCTAGGAGCCTGGATACGCAGTATTTT
CDR3aa: CSARSLDTQYF

v_gene: TRBV5-1
j_gene: TRBJ2-3
abundance: -
d_gene: -
CDR3nt: TGCGCCAGCAGCTTCACTTTCTTTTCAGATACGCAGTATTTT
CDR3aa: CASSFTFFSDTQYF

v_gene: TRBV6-5
j_gene: TRBJ1-1
abundance: -
d_gene: -
CDR3nt: TGTGCCAGCAGTTACTCCAGGAACACTGAAGCTTTCTTT
CDR3aa: CASSYSRNTEAFF

v_gene: TRBV29-1
j_gene: TRBJ2-5
abundance: -
d_gene: -
CDR3nt: TGCAGCGTTGTCGGGGGTGGGGAGACCCAGTACTTC
CDR3aa: CSVVGGGETQYF

v_gene: TRBV6-5
j_gene: TRBJ1-1
abundance: -
d_gene: -
CDR3nt: TGTGCCAGCAGACGGGAACCTGGGGGTCATACTGAAGCTTTCTTT
CDR3aa: CASRREPGGHTEAFF

v_gene: TRBV9
j_gene: TRBJ1-4
abundance: once
d_gene: TRBD1
CDR3nt: TGTGCCAGCAGCAGAGGACAGGGTGATGAAAAACTGTTTTTT
CDR3aa: CASSRGQGDEKLFF

v_gene: TRBV4-2
j_gene: TRBJ2-5
abundance: once
d_gene: TRBD2
CDR3nt: TGTGCCAGCAGCCAGGGAATAGCGGGAGTGAGTGAGACCCAGTACTTC
CDR3aa: CASSQGIAGVSETQYF

v_gene: TRBV7-7
j_gene: TRBJ2-7
abundance: few
d_gene: TRBD1
CDR3nt: TGTGCCAGCAGCTTAGGGACAGGACTCTACGAGCAGTACTTC
CDR3aa: CASSLGTGLYEQYF

v_gene: TRBV27
j_gene: TRBJ1-2
abundance: once
d_gene: TRBD1
CDR3nt: TGTGCCAGCAGTTTATCGGCCTGGGACAGGGATCTTGACTATGGCTACACCTTC
CDR3aa: CASSLSAWDRDLDYGYTF

v_gene: TRBV18
j_gene: TRBJ2-7
abundance: -
d_gene: -
CDR3nt: TGTGCCAGCTCACCATCGGCCCCTGACGAGCAGTACTTC
CDR3aa: CASSPSAPDEQYF

v_gene: TRBV12-5
j_gene: TRBJ2-3
abundance: -
d_gene: -
CDR3nt: TGTGCTAGTGGAGCCAGAGCGGGCCTAGATACGCAGTATTTT
CDR3aa: CASGARAGLDTQYF